Listed below are T cell receptor beta chains from one sample, sequenced in a study of T-cell memory formation after mild COVID-19. TCRdb called the 5' RACE reads again in MiXCR, with one record for every CDR3 protein. This table holds approximately 560,000 distinct CDR3 sequences, 15% to 20% found once. The specimen sequenced was PBMCs or a T cell subset sorted from them (not recorded which). These receptor sequences come from an adult woman who had mild COVID-19 (a few samples of this study predate the infection). Cell type and time point are not known. CDR3s include the opening cysteine and the closing phenylalanine or tryptophan. The D gene is left open where the match is weak. Only part of the rows carry a size: once, few, many, or a class if the clone is expanded.

clone size	V gene	D gene	J gene	CDR3 DNA	CDR3 protein
few	TRBV4-1	NA	TRBJ2-7	TGCGCCAGCAGCCCTTACCCCAAGGGGGGGACCTCCGAGCAGTACTTC	CASSPYPKGGTSEQYF
few	TRBV6-2/TRBV6-3	NA	TRBJ2-3	TGTGCCAGCACCCCGGTTTTCCTCGGGATTACGCAGTATTTT	CASTPVFLGITQYF
NA	TRBV29-1	NA	TRBJ2-2	TGCAGCGTTGAGTTTGGTGTGGGCACCGGGGAGCTGTTTTTT	CSVEFGVGTGELFF
NA	TRBV6-5	TRBD1	TRBJ2-1	TGTGCCAGCAGTTACTTCGACAGGGGGCACAATGAGCAGTTCTTC	CASSYFDRGHNEQFF
few	TRBV5-1	NA	TRBJ2-3	TGCGCCAGCAGCCTGGGGGACAACGCTAGCACAGATACGCAGTATTTT	CASSLGDNASTDTQYF
NA	TRBV2	NA	TRBJ1-1	TGTGCCAGCAGAGAGTCCTGGATGAACACTGAAGCTTTCTTT	CASRESWMNTEAFF
NA	TRBV2	TRBD1	TRBJ2-1	TGTGCCAGCAGAGGGGACAGGGTTCCTCTTGAGCAGTTCTTC	CASRGDRVPLEQFF
few	TRBV6-2/TRBV6-3	TRBD1	TRBJ2-1	TGTGCCAGCAGTTACGCGGGACAGGGGGCACACAATGAGCAGTTCTTC	CASSYAGQGAHNEQFF
NA	TRBV5-1	NA	TRBJ1-5	TGCGCCAGCAGCCCAGGGGAGGGCAATCAGCCCCAGCATTTT	CASSPGEGNQPQHF
NA	TRBV20-1	TRBD2	TRBJ2-1	TGCAGTGCTAGCCCGACTAGCGGGATAAACAATGAGCAGTTCTTC	CSASPTSGINNEQFF
NA	TRBV7-6	NA	TRBJ1-3	TGTGCCAGCAGCTCGCAGATGTATGGAAACACCATATATTTT	CASSSQMYGNTIYF
NA	TRBV7-9	TRBD2	TRBJ2-1	TGTGCCAGCAGCCCCGGGGGGATCGATGAGCAGTTCTTC	CASSPGGIDEQFF
NA	TRBV6-2/TRBV6-3	NA	TRBJ2-5	TGTGCCAGCATTTTCGGTGAGACCCAGTACTTC	CASIFGETQYF
few	TRBV9	NA	TRBJ2-1	TGTGCCAGCAGCCTCCGACTGGGGGTTAGGGATGAGCAGTTCTTC	CASSLRLGVRDEQFF
NA	TRBV3-1	NA	TRBJ1-5	TGTGCCAGCAGCCAAGCCGGCAGAAATCAGCCCCAGCATTTT	CASSQAGRNQPQHF
NA	TRBV24-1	NA	TRBJ2-3	TGTGCCACCAGTGTCAGCATGGGGGCTTCAACAGATACGCAGTATTTT	CATSVSMGASTDTQYF
few	TRBV20-1	NA	TRBJ1-1	TGCAGTGCTAGAGATTACCGTTCGGAAGGTTTCACTGAAGCTTTCTTT	CSARDYRSEGFTEAFF
NA	TRBV29-1	TRBD2	TRBJ2-1	TGCAGCGTTGAAGGGACGCTAGCGGGGGGGGTACGAAATGAGCAGTTCTTC	CSVEGTLAGGVRNEQFF
NA	TRBV6-5	NA	TRBJ2-3	TGTGCCAGCAGTTACTCGTGGGCAGGCGGAACAGATACGCAGTATTTT	CASSYSWAGGTDTQYF
few	TRBV11-3	NA	TRBJ2-7	TGTGCCAGCAGCCACTTCGATTCCTACGAGCAGTACTTC	CASSHFDSYEQYF
NA	TRBV13	NA	TRBJ2-7	TGTGCCAGCAGCCAAGGACTTAGCCCTGCGGGGGCGCAGTACTTC	CASSQGLSPAGAQYF
NA	TRBV9	TRBD2	TRBJ2-1	TGTGCCAGCAGCAACCCGGGACTAGCGCCCCAGGAGCCCTACAATGAGCAGTTCTTC	CASSNPGLAPQEPYNEQFF
NA	TRBV6-5	NA	TRBJ1-1	TGTGCCAGCAGTTACTCGGCGGGGATAAACACTGAAGCTTTCTTT	CASSYSAGINTEAFF
few	TRBV5-6	TRBD2	TRBJ2-7	TGTGCCAGCAGCTTACCTCAGGGAGGGTCCGAGCAGTACTTC	CASSLPQGGSEQYF
NA	TRBV11-2	NA	TRBJ1-3	TGTGCCAGCAGCCCCCGACGGGAAAACACCATATATTTT	CASSPRRENTIYF
NA	TRBV27	TRBD2	TRBJ2-4	TGTGCCAGCAGCCTTAGCGGGAGGGACCGGATAGCCAAAAACATTCAGTACTTC	CASSLSGRDRIAKNIQYF
NA	TRBV19	TRBD2	TRBJ2-7	TGTGCCAGCCACAGAGCGGGAGGGGGCGAGCAGTACTTC	CASHRAGGGEQYF
NA	TRBV12-3/TRBV12-4	NA	TRBJ1-2	TGTGCCAGCAGGCGCAGGGAAGAGAACTATGGCTACACCTTC	CASRRREENYGYTF
NA	TRBV20-1	TRBD1	TRBJ1-1	TGCAGTGCTAGGTCTGGGACAGCGGTGAACACTGAAGCTTTCTTT	CSARSGTAVNTEAFF
NA	TRBV7-2	NA	TRBJ1-1	TGTGCCAGCAGCGGCTGGGGGATGTACACTGAAGCTTTCTTT	CASSGWGMYTEAFF
few	TRBV24-1	TRBD1	TRBJ2-4	TGTGCCACCAGTGATCCTCGACAGGGCTTAGACATTCAGTACTTC	CATSDPRQGLDIQYF